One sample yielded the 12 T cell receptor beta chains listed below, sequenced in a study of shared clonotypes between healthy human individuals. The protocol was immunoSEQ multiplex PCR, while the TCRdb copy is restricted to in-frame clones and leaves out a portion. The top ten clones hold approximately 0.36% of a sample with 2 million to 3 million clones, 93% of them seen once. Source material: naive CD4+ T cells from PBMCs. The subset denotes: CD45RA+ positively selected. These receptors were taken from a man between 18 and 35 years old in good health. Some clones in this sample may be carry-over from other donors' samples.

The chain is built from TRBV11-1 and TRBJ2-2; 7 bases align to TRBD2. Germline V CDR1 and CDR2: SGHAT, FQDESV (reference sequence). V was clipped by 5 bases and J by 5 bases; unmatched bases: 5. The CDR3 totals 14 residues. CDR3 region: CASSRAGATGELFF. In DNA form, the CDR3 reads TGTGCCAGCAGCCGCGCGGGAGCGACCGGGGAGCTGTTTTTT.

CDR3 residues: CASSKDWDEQYF. CDR3 in DNA: TGTGCCAGCAGCAAAGACTGGGACGAGCAGTACTTC. The chain has TRBV11-1 and TRBJ2-7, with D unresolved. V gave up 5 bases and J gave up 5 bases, with 10 bases separating them. The CDR3 covers 12 residues. CDR1 is SGHAT and CDR2 is FQDESV in the germline V gene (reference sequence).

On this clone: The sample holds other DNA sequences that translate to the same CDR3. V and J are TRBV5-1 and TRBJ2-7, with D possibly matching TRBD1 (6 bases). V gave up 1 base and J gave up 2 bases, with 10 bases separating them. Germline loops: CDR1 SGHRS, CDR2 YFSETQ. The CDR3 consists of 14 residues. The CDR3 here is CASSLTGTTYEQYF. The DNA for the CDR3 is TGCGCCAGCAGCTTGACCGGGACAACCTACGAGCAGTACTTC.

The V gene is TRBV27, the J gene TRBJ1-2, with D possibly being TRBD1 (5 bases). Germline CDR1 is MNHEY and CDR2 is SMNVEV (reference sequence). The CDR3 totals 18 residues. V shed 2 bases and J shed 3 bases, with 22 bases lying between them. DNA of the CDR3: TGTGCCAGCAGTTTAAAATCTCCGGGGGTCAGGAGAGACTATGGCTACACCTTC. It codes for CASSLKSPGVRRDYGYTF.

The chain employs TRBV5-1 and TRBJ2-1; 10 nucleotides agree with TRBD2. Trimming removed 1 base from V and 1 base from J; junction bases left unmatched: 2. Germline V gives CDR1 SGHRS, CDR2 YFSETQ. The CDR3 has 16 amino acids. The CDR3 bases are TGCGCCAGCAGCTTGACTAGCGGGGCATCCTACAATGAGCAGTTCTTC. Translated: CASSLTSGASYNEQFF.

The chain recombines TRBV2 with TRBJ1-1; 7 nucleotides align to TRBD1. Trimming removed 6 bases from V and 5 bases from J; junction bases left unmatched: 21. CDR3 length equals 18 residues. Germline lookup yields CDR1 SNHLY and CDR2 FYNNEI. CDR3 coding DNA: TGTGCCAGCAGCCTCGACCCCCGGGACAGAAAAATGGGGACTGAAGCTTTCTTT. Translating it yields CASSLDPRDRKMGTEAFF.

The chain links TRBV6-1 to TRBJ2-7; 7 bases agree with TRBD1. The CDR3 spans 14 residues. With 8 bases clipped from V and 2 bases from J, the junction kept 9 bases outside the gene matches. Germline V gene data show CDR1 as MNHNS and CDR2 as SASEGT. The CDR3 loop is CASCRQGTPYEQYF. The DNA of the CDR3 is TGTGCCAGCTGCCGACAGGGCACCCCCTACGAGCAGTACTTC.

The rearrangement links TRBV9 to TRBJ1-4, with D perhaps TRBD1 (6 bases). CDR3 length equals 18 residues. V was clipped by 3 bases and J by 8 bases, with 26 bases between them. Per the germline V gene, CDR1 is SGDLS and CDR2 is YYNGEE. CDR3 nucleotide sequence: TGTGCCAGCAGCGCCTGGCCCAATTCAAGGGGGGGAGAGGAAAAACTGTTTTTT. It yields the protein CASSAWPNSRGGEEKLFF.

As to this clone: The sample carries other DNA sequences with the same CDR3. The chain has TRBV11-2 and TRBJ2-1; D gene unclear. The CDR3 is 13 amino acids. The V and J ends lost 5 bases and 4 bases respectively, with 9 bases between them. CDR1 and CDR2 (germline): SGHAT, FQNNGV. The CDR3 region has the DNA TGTGCCAGCAGCCCCACCCGGTACAATGAGCAGTTCTTC. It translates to CASSPTRYNEQFF.

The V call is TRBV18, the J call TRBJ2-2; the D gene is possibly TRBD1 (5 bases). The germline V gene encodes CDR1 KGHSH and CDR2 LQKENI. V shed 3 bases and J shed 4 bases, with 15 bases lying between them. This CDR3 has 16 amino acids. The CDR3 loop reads CASSPSGLGFTGELFF. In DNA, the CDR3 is TGTGCCAGCTCACCGTCAGGGCTCGGATTCACCGGGGAGCTGTTTTTT.

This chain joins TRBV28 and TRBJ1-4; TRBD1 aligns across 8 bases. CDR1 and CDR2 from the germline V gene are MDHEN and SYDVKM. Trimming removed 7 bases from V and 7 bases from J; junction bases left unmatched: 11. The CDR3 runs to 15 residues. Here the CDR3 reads CASNKNRGRGEKLFF. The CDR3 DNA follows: TGTGCCAGCAATAAGAACAGGGGGAGAGGTGAAAAACTGTTTTTT.

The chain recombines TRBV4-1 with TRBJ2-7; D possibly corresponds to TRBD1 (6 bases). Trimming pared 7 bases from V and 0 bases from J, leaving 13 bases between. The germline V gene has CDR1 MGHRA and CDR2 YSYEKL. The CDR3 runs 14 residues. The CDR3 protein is CASTEDRSSYEQYF. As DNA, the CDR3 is TGCGCCAGCACTGAAGACAGGAGCTCCTACGAGCAGTACTTC.